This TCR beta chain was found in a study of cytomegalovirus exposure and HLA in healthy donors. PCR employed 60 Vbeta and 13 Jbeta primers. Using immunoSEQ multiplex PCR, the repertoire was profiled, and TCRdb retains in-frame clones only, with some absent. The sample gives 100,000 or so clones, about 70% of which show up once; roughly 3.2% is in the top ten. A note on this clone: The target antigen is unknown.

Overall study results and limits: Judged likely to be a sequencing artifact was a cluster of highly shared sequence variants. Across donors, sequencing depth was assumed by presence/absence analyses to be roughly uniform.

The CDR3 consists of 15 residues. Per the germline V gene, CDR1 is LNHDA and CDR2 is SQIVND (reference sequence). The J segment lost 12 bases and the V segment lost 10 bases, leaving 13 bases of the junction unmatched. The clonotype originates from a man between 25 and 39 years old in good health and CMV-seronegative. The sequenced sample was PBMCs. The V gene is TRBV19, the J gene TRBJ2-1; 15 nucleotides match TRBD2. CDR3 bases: TGTGCCACCAGCGAGGGGACTAGCGGGAGGACTCGGCAGTTCTTC. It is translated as CATSEGTSGRTRQFF.